These 24 T cell receptor beta chains originate from one sample sequenced in a study of shared clonotypes between healthy human individuals. Clones were sequenced by immunoSEQ multiplex PCR, and TCRdb holds only the in-frame ones, with some missing. The repertoire holds a few million clones, with 80% to 95% as singletons. Sequencing used naive CD4+ T cells from PBMCs. The subset is: CD45RA+ positively selected. All receptors derive from a man between 18 and 35 years old in good health. Some clones in this sample may be carry-over from other donors' samples.

V and J are TRBV5-1 and TRBJ1-2; 10 bases fit TRBD1. CDR1 SGHRS and CDR2 YFSETQ come from the germline V gene. The CDR3 is 16 residues long. J lost 6 bases, V lost 4 bases, and 12 bases had no gene match. CDR3 amino acids: CASSPGRDRGTDGYTF. The CDR3 bases are TGCGCCAGCAGCCCCGGAAGGGACAGGGGAACAGATGGCTACACCTTC.

This clone showed up just once. The chain has TRBV28 and TRBJ1-2; D uncertain. Germline V gene sequence: CDR1 MDHEN, CDR2 SYDVKM. The CDR3 consists of 12 residues. With 6 bases removed from V and 2 bases from J, the gap between germline ends came to 7 bases. The CDR3 sequence: CASRVQNYGYTF. The CDR3 DNA reads TGTGCCAGCAGGGTACAGAACTATGGCTACACCTTC.

V is TRBV4-1 and J is TRBJ1-2; TRBD1 agrees at 8 bases. This CDR3 region has 15 residues. From germline, CDR1 is MGHRA and CDR2 YSYEKL. Trimming took 3 bases from V and 4 from J; bases not matched to a gene: 7. CDR3 coding DNA: TGCGCCAGCAGCCAGACCCAGGACAGGGTCTATGGCTACACCTTC. Protein product: CASSQTQDRVYGYTF.

The J gene is TRBJ1-3, the V gene TRBV11-1, with unresolved D. The germline CDR1 and CDR2 sequences are SGHAT and FQDESV (reference sequence). Trimming left V 5 bases short and J 1 base short, with 12 bases between. The CDR3 consists of 15 residues. This chain's CDR3 is CASSRSGWSGNTIYF. DNA for the CDR3: TGTGCCAGCAGCCGAAGCGGGTGGTCTGGAAACACCATATATTTT.

The chain links TRBV5-1 to TRBJ1-4; the match to TRBD1 covers 10 bases. This CDR3 contains 15 residues. V dropped 5 bases and J dropped 4; count of bases not matched to a gene: 5. Germline CDR1 and CDR2: SGHRS and YFSETQ. The CDR3 coding sequence is TGCGCCAGCAGGGGACAGGGGCGAAGTAATGAAAAACTGTTTTTT. Its translation: CASRGQGRSNEKLFF.

Notes on this clone: A much larger clone lies one base from this, so it may be a read error. Other DNA sequences in the sample encode the same CDR3. The gene calls are TRBV5-6 and TRBJ2-5; no clear D. The CDR3 has 11 amino acids. In germline, CDR1 is SGHDT, CDR2 YYEEEE. V lost 3 bases to trimming and J lost 2 bases, with 2 bases between them. The CDR3 DNA is TGTGCCAGCAGCTCTCAAGAGACCCAGTACTTC. Its translation: CASSSQETQYF.

This rearrangement joins TRBV7-9 to TRBJ1-3; no firm D call. The length of the CDR3 is 15 residues. The V end was cut by 3 bases, the J end by 2 bases, with 11 bases between. The germline CDR1 and CDR2 sequences are SEHNR and FQNEAQ (reference sequence). The CDR3 loop is CASSFSYGTGNTIYF. DNA of the CDR3: TGTGCCAGCAGCTTTAGCTACGGGACTGGAAACACCATATATTTT.

The chain carries TRBV7-9 and TRBJ2-2; D possibly corresponds to TRBD1 (6 bases). The CDR3 has 15 amino acids. The V gene lost 1 base and the J gene lost 5 bases, with 11 bases spanning the gap. The V gene's germline CDR1 is SEHNR and CDR2 FQNEAQ (reference sequence). Written as DNA, the CDR3 is TGTGCCAGCAGCTTAGATTGGGGGCGGACCGGGGAGCTGTTTTTT. This encodes CASSLDWGRTGELFF.

The chain carries TRBV7-9 and TRBJ2-1, with a possible D match to TRBD2 (6 bases). This CDR3 is built from 16 residues. Trimming took off 1 base at V and 0 bases at J, with 10 bases between the two ends. In germline, CDR1 is SEHNR, CDR2 FQNEAQ (reference sequence). The CDR3 nucleotides read TGTGCCAGCAGCTTAGACGGTAGCGGCTCCTACAATGAGCAGTTCTTC. Its protein product is CASSLDGSGSYNEQFF.

The V and J genes are TRBV7-3 and TRBJ2-2, with no clear D. Trimming removed 4 bases from V and 4 bases from J, with 7 bases in between. This CDR3 spans 13 amino acids. Looked up from germline, CDR1 is SGHTA and CDR2 is FQGTGA. The CDR3 bases are TGTGCCAGCAGCTCGCCTGGCACCGGGGAGCTGTTTTTT. It specifies CASSSPGTGELFF.

The chain is built from TRBV7-8 and TRBJ2-7, with TRBD1 matching over 7 bases. Looked up from germline, CDR1 is SGHVS and CDR2 is FQNEAQ. The CDR3 sequence is 14 residues long. The V gene end was trimmed by 2 bases and the J gene end by 9 bases; junction bases not matched to a gene: 10. The DNA for the CDR3 is TGTGCCAGCAGCTTAAGGGACAGCCCACTGGGGCAGTACTTC. It specifies CASSLRDSPLGQYF.

V and J are TRBV5-1 and TRBJ2-5; 8 nucleotides match TRBD2. Per the germline V gene, CDR1 is SGHRS and CDR2 is YFSETQ. The CDR3 runs to 13 residues. The ends lost 8 bases at V and 3 bases at J; junction bases unmatched: 6. CDR3 nucleotide sequence: TGCGCCAGTAAGAGTAGCGGGGAAGAGACCCAGTACTTC. It specifies CASKSSGEETQYF.

The chain has TRBV27 and TRBJ2-2, with a possible D match to TRBD2 (5 bases). Trimming took off 1 base at V and 3 bases at J, with 12 bases between the two ends. The CDR3 contains 16 residues. The germline V gene has CDR1 MNHEY and CDR2 SMNVEV (reference sequence). CDR3 in DNA: TGTGCCAGCAGTTTATTGGCATCGAGGGACACCGGGGAGCTGTTTTTT. This gives the protein CASSLLASRDTGELFF.

The chain has TRBV6-1 and TRBJ1-5; no clear D. The germline V and J ends were trimmed by 3 bases and 5 bases, with 8 bases remaining between them. Germline V gene lookup returns CDR1 MNHNS and CDR2 SASEGT. The CDR3 runs to 13 residues. CDR3 sequence reads: CASSESQHQPQHF. CDR3 in DNA: TGTGCCAGCAGTGAGTCACAGCATCAGCCCCAGCATTTT.

The chain is built from TRBV5-6 and TRBJ1-2; D is ambiguous. Trimming left V 1 base short and J 8 bases short, with 18 bases between. CDR1 is SGHDT, CDR2 YYEEEE, per germline. The CDR3 runs 15 residues. The CDR3 bases are TGTGCCAGCAGCTTGTTTTGGAGGCCAGGTGACGGCTACACCTTC. This gives the protein CASSLFWRPGDGYTF.

The chain employs TRBV28 and TRBJ1-2, with D possibly being TRBD1 (6 bases). The germline V gene encodes CDR1 MDHEN and CDR2 SYDVKM. V lost 9 bases to trimming and J lost 5 bases, with 22 bases between them. The CDR3 is made up of 15 amino acids. The CDR3 spells CASRKGGDRHYGYTF. In DNA, the CDR3 is TGTGCCAGTCGTAAGGGGGGAGACAGACATTATGGCTACACCTTC.

This chain links TRBV5-1 with TRBJ2-1; the match to TRBD2 covers 8 bases. V was clipped by 5 bases and J by 5 bases; unmatched bases: 21. Germline loops: CDR1 SGHRS, CDR2 YFSETQ. The CDR3 loop spans 19 amino acids. This CDR3 reads CASSSHRGREAPSHNEQFF. Here the CDR3 DNA reads TGCGCCAGCAGTTCACACCGGGGGCGGGAGGCCCCCTCTCACAATGAGCAGTTCTTC.

The V call is TRBV18, the J call TRBJ2-2; 8 bases line up with TRBD2. V lost 5 bases and J lost 4; bases outside the gene matches: 12. From germline, CDR1 is KGHSH and CDR2 LQKENI. The CDR3 consists of 17 residues. CDR3 nucleotide sequence: TGTGCCAGCTCATCATTATATGGGACTAGTAGCACCGGGGAGCTGTTTTTT. Translated, it gives CASSSLYGTSSTGELFF.

The chain couples TRBV28 to TRBJ2-7; D perhaps matches TRBD2 (7 bases). This CDR3 spans 15 amino acids. Germline V CDR1 and CDR2: MDHEN, SYDVKM. Trimming cost V 7 bases and J 2 bases, with 18 bases left between them. The DNA of the CDR3 is TGTGCCAGCACCCTGGGGGGGGCGAATGCCTACGAGCAGTACTTC. Its protein is CASTLGGANAYEQYF.

The J gene is TRBJ2-1, the V gene TRBV14; D remains ambiguous. Germline values: CDR1 SGHDN, CDR2 FVKESK. This CDR3 contains 16 residues. With 3 bases removed from V and 5 bases from J, the gap between germline ends came to 17 bases. The CDR3 bases are TGTGCCAGCAGCCATATCCGCGGAAATCCGAACAATGAGCAGTTCTTC. Translated, it gives CASSHIRGNPNNEQFF.

Worth noting for this clone: In the same sample, other DNA sequences code for this CDR3. The chain links TRBV20-1 to TRBJ2-7; D is undetermined. Germline V gene data show CDR1 as DFQATT and CDR2 as SNEGSKA (reference sequence). V lost 2 bases, J lost 5 bases, and 7 bases lay in between. CDR3 length: 11 amino acids. The CDR3 reads CSARRADEQYF. DNA for the CDR3: TGCAGTGCTAGACGGGCGGACGAGCAGTACTTC.

V is TRBV28 and J is TRBJ2-7, with D uncertain. Germline assignment: CDR1 MDHEN and CDR2 SYDVKM. The CDR3 sequence is 15 residues long. V was cut by 6 bases and J by 0 bases, with 15 bases left in between. The CDR3 sequence is CASSVGSPLSYEQYF. Here the CDR3 DNA reads TGTGCCAGCAGCGTGGGCAGCCCCCTCTCCTACGAGCAGTACTTC.

The rearrangement links TRBV11-3 to TRBJ2-3; weak D call: TRBD2 (6 bases). The CDR3 extends over 16 amino acids. CDR1 and CDR2 (germline): SGHNT, YENEEA. Trimming took off 4 bases at V and 0 bases at J, with 14 bases between the two ends. The CDR3 is CASSSISGNSTDTQYF. Here the CDR3 DNA reads TGTGCCAGCAGCTCCATTAGCGGAAATAGCACAGATACGCAGTATTTT.

On this clone: This same CDR3 is encoded by further DNA sequences in the sample. This chain joins TRBV9 and TRBJ2-1; no firm D call. Germline loops: CDR1 SGDLS, CDR2 YYNGEE. The V gene lost 0 bases and the J gene lost 2 bases, with 6 bases spanning the gap. The CDR3 is 14 residues long. The DNA of the CDR3 is TGTGCCAGCAGCGTAGATGGAACCTACAATGAGCAGTTCTTC. Translated, it gives CASSVDGTYNEQFF.